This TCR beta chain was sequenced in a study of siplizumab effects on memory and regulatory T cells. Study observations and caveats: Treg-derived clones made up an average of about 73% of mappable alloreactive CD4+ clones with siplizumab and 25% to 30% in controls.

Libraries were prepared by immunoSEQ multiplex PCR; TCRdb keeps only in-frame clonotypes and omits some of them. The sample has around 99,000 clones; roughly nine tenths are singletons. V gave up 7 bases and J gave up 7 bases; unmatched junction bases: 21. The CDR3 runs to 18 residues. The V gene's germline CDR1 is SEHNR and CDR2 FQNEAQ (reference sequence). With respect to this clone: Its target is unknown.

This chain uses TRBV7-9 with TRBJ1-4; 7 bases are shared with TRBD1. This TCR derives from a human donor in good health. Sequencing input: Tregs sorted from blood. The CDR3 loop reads CASTPGRDSSYQGEKLFF. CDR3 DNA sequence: TGTGCCAGCACCCCCGGGAGGGACAGTTCATACCAGGGTGAAAAACTGTTTTTT.